A single sample gave rise to the 30 T cell receptor beta chains below, sequenced in a study of T cells in Graves' hyperthyroidism and ophthalmopathy. TCR beta CDR3 regions were amplified from RNA. When the TCR CDR3 underwent first-round RT-PCR, the HTBI primer set was used. TCRdb re-called the multiplex PCR reads through MiXCR, storing one row per CDR3 protein. The sample has about 400,000 distinct CDR3 sequences; under 15% are singletons. The sample comprised blood. The receptor set was obtained from a woman in her 30s with Graves' hyperthyroidism.

There are many counts of this clonotype. This chain uses TRBV30 with TRBJ1-2; no clear D. Germline CDR1 reads GTSNPN; CDR2 reads SVGIG (reference sequence). The CDR3 extends over 12 amino acids. Trimming removed 7 bases from V and 6 bases from J, with 15 bases in between. CDR3 bases: TGTGCCTATCAGACTCGGATCGATGGCTACACCTTC. It encodes CAYQTRIDGYTF.

This clonotype showed up just a few times. The chain carries TRBV6-1 and TRBJ1-1; 10 bases fit TRBD1. The CDR3 is made up of 14 amino acids. Germline lookup yields CDR1 MNHNS and CDR2 SASEGT. V dropped 6 bases and J dropped 4; count of bases not matched to a gene: 5. CDR3 DNA: TGTGCCAGCAGCCTGGGACAGGGGATCACTGAAGCTTTCTTT. Encoded protein: CASSLGQGITEAFF.

This rearrangement joins TRBV5-1 to TRBJ2-6; 9 bases are a match to TRBD1. V shed 1 base and J 0 bases; nucleotides not matched to a gene: 2. This CDR3 has 17 amino acids. Per the germline V gene, CDR1 is SGHRS and CDR2 is YFSETQ. CDR3 DNA: TGCGCCAGCAGCTTGACAGGGGGCACCTCTGGGGCCAACGTCCTGACTTTC. Protein product: CASSLTGGTSGANVLTF.

This clonotype was recorded a few times. CDR3 sequence reads: CAWSPEGGQFF. The DNA for the CDR3 is TGTGCCTGGAGTCCAGAGGGGGGGCAGTTCTTC. The rearrangement joins TRBV30 to TRBJ2-1; D tentatively fits TRBD1 or TRBD2 (6 bases each). CDR3 length: 11 amino acids. V lost 2 bases to trimming and J lost 12 bases, with 11 bases between them. Per the germline V gene, CDR1 is GTSNPN and CDR2 is SVGIG (reference sequence).

This clonotype was seen a handful of times. The chain has TRBV5-1 and TRBJ1-1; tentative D call: TRBD1 (6 bases). The V gene lost 4 bases and the J gene lost 0 bases, with 16 bases spanning the gap. In germline, CDR1 is SGHRS, CDR2 YFSETQ. This CDR3 contains 16 residues. This chain's CDR3 is CASSPTGLPMNTEAFF. CDR3 nucleotide sequence: TGCGCCAGCAGCCCTACAGGGCTCCCCATGAACACTGAAGCTTTCTTT.

This chain uses TRBV19 with TRBJ2-2, with D possibly being TRBD1 or TRBD2 (6 bases each). V lost 7 bases to trimming and J lost 6 bases, with 21 bases between them. Per germline, CDR1 LNHDA and CDR2 SQIVND (reference sequence). This CDR3 has 16 amino acids. CDR3: CASTYGGTGWAGELFF. The CDR3 coding sequence is TGTGCCAGTACCTACGGGGGTACAGGGTGGGCCGGGGAGCTGTTTTTT.

This clonotype was seen repeatedly, ten times or more. The rearrangement links TRBV5-1 to TRBJ2-7; no reliable D call. V lost 4 bases and J lost 3, with 17 bases in between. CDR3 size: 15 residues. Germline loops: CDR1 SGHRS, CDR2 YFSETQ. CDR3 nucleotide sequence: TGCGCCAGCAGCACTGGACGGGCCCTTTACTACGAGCAGTACTTC. This codes for CASSTGRALYYEQYF.

This clonotype showed up many times. The CDR3 region is CASSRTRGKYEQYF. The CDR3 DNA is TGTGCCAGCAGCCGGACTAGGGGGAAGTACGAGCAGTACTTC. This chain connects TRBV7-2 to TRBJ2-7, with D tentatively TRBD2 (7 bases). CDR3 length equals 14 residues. V lost 5 bases to trimming and J lost 4 bases, with 15 bases between them. The V gene's germline CDR1 is SGHTA and CDR2 FQGNSA.

The chain is built from TRBV6-1 and TRBJ1-5, with 9 bases fitting TRBD1. Germline V CDR1 and CDR2: MNHNS, SASEGT. The V and J ends lost 2 bases and 5 bases, in that order; junction bases with no gene match: 13. This CDR3 has 18 amino acids. In DNA form, the CDR3 reads TGTGCCAGCAGTGAATCGGCGGGGACAGGGTTTGGATATCAGCCCCAGCATTTT. Translation: CASSESAGTGFGYQPQHF.

This clonotype was counted ten times or more. V is TRBV7-3 and J is TRBJ1-6, with D possibly matching TRBD1 (5 bases). Germline values: CDR1 SGHTA, CDR2 FQGTGA. Trimming left V 5 bases short and J 9 bases short, with 11 bases between. The CDR3 loop spans 13 amino acids. This CDR3 is CASSHDRGSPLHF. For the CDR3, the DNA is TGTGCCAGCAGCCACGACAGAGGTTCACCCCTCCACTTT.

Ten or more counts support this clonotype. The J gene is TRBJ2-1, the V gene TRBV20-1; 16 bases fit TRBD2. V dropped 1 base and J dropped 3; count of bases not matched to a gene: 6. This CDR3 has 18 amino acids. The germline CDR1 and CDR2 sequences are DFQATT and SNEGSKA (reference sequence). The DNA of the CDR3 is TGCAGTGCTAGAGTGGGACTAGCGGGAGGGCCGGGCTACAATGAGCAGTTCTTC. Protein: CSARVGLAGGPGYNEQFF.

The table lists this clonotype with many counts. CDR3 region: CASSSTGLAGVWEQYF. The CDR3 DNA reads as TGTGCCAGCAGTTCTACGGGACTAGCGGGAGTTTGGGAGCAGTACTTC. The rearrangement joins TRBV6-2 or TRBV6-3 to TRBJ2-7; 14 bases are a match to TRBD2. Germline values: CDR1 MNHEY, CDR2 SVGEGT. Losses at the gene ends were 4 bases for V and 7 bases for J; bases not matched to a gene: 9. The CDR3 spans 16 residues.

This clonotype showed up just a few times. The V call is TRBV10-3, the J call TRBJ2-7; TRBD2 matches 11 bases. Germline V lookup: CDR1 ENHRY, CDR2 SYGVKD. The CDR3 consists of 16 residues. With 10 bases clipped from V and 2 bases from J, the junction kept 13 bases outside the gene matches. CDR3 DNA sequence: TGTGCCACACGACAGGACAGTAGCGGGAGGGCCTACGAGCAGTACTTC. Residues: CATRQDSSGRAYEQYF.

The chain employs TRBV5-1 and TRBJ2-7; no firm D call. V lost 4 bases and J 0 bases, leaving 11 bases between the germline ends. The CDR3 sequence is 14 residues long. The germline gives CDR1 SGHRS, CDR2 YFSETQ. The CDR3 DNA reads as TGCGCCAGCAGCATCTCAACGGACTCCTACGAGCAGTACTTC. Protein product: CASSISTDSYEQYF.

This chain uses TRBV19 with TRBJ2-1; maybe TRBD2 (6 bases). This CDR3 is built from 15 residues. Trimming pared 3 bases from V and 6 bases from J, leaving 15 bases between. The germline CDR1 and CDR2 sequences are LNHDA and SQIVND (reference sequence). The CDR3 protein is CASSIILGSSNEQFF. The CDR3 DNA sequence: TGTGCCAGTAGTATTATCCTCGGGAGTTCCAATGAGCAGTTCTTC.

J is TRBJ2-2 and V is TRBV6-4; D unclear. Germline CDR1 and CDR2: MRHNA and SNTAGT. V was trimmed by 3 bases and J by 5 bases, leaving 7 bases between them. This CDR3 comprises 13 residues. The CDR3 region has the DNA TGTGCCAGCAGTGATGGTGTTACCGGGGAGCTGTTTTTT. Amino acids: CASSDGVTGELFF.

This CDR3 is CASTRTGGSNQPQHF. The DNA of the CDR3 is TGTGCCAGTACCCGGACAGGGGGCAGCAATCAGCCCCAGCATTTT. The chain links TRBV19 to TRBJ1-5; 11 positions match TRBD1. V trimming: 7 bases; J trimming: 1 base; junction bases outside the gene matches: 3. The CDR3 length is 15 residues. Germline V CDR1 and CDR2: LNHDA, SQIVND (reference sequence).

Turning to this clonotype: A much larger clone is a single base away; this may be a read error. The CDR3 coding sequence is TGTGCCAGCAGCCCCGCCCGACAGTGCACCGGGGAGCTGTTTTTT. Encoded protein: CASSPARQCTGELFF. The chain joins TRBV7-9 to TRBJ2-2; D is perhaps TRBD1 (5 bases). Deletions cut 5 bases from V and 4 bases from J, with 14 bases between. Looked up from germline, CDR1 is SEHNR and CDR2 is FQNEAQ (reference sequence). This CDR3 is built from 15 residues.

This clonotype was counted between two and nine times. The chain is built from TRBV5-1 and TRBJ2-4; a weak D match, TRBD1 (6 bases). The CDR3 runs to 14 residues. V shed 5 bases and J shed 3 bases, with 12 bases lying between them. Germline loops: CDR1 SGHRS, CDR2 YFSETQ. The CDR3 coding sequence is TGCGCCAGCAGTACAGGGTGGGACAAAAACATTCAGTACTTC. This translates into CASSTGWDKNIQYF.

This clonotype showed up just a few times. The chain uses TRBV27 and TRBJ2-2, with 8 bases fitting TRBD2. The CDR3 extends over 15 amino acids. The V segment lost 5 bases and the J segment 9 bases; nucleotides outside the gene matches: 11. Germline CDR1 and CDR2: MNHEY and SMNVEV (reference sequence). Written as DNA, the CDR3 is TGTGCCAGCAGTGGAGCAGGACTAGCAACCCGGGAGCTGTTTTTT. Protein sequence: CASSGAGLATRELFF.

This clonotype was counted at least ten times. V and J are TRBV7-2 and TRBJ2-5; 9 bases line up with TRBD1. After removal of 3 bases from V and 13 bases from J, the junction contained 12 bases not matched to a gene. This CDR3 is built from 14 residues. Germline V lookup: CDR1 SGHTA, CDR2 FQGNSA. CDR3: CASSFEVPGQGSYF. The CDR3 region has the DNA TGTGCCAGCAGCTTCGAAGTCCCGGGACAGGGATCGTACTTC.

This clonotype was counted only a few times. The rearrangement uses TRBV28 and TRBJ2-5; D not resolved. Trimming cost V 1 base and J 5 bases, with 11 bases left between them. Germline lookup yields CDR1 MDHEN and CDR2 SYDVKM. The CDR3 covers 14 residues. CDR3 bases: TGTGCCAGCAGTTTATTTGCGGCCGGGGAGACCCAGTACTTC. This encodes CASSLFAAGETQYF.

The chain recombines TRBV11-2 with TRBJ1-1, with 8 bases that match TRBD1. The CDR3 has 15 amino acids. J was trimmed by 12 bases and V by 6 bases; bases with no gene match: 18. Germline CDR1 reads SGHAT; CDR2 reads FQNNGV. DNA of the CDR3: TGTGCCAGCAGGCAGGGACAGGCTTTATTCCAGGTTTCTTTCTTT. Its translation is CASRQGQALFQVSFF. Full variable domain (remainder filled in from reference TRBV11-2 and TRBJ1-1): EAGVAQSPRYKIIEKRQSVAFWCNPISGHATLYWYQQILGQGPKLLIQFQNNGVVDDSQLPKDRFSAERLKGVDSTLKIQPAKLEDSAVYLCASRQGQALFQVSFFGQGTRLTVV.

Only a few counts were recorded for this clonotype. The chain uses TRBV6-2 or TRBV6-3 and TRBJ1-6; tentative D call: TRBD1 (5 bases). CDR3 length: 13 residues. CDR1 is MNHEY and CDR2 is SVGEGT in the germline V gene. V lost 7 bases, J lost 6 bases, and 10 bases lay in between. The CDR3 region has the DNA TGTGCCAGCATCGACGGGGGTAATTCACCCCTCCACTTT. It is translated as CASIDGGNSPLHF.

Many counts were recorded for this clonotype. The chain links TRBV5-1 to TRBJ1-4, with D hard to call. Germline loops: CDR1 SGHRS, CDR2 YFSETQ. Between the trimmed V and J ends, which lost 1 base and 0 bases, there was a span of 4 bases. This CDR3 is built from 14 residues. CDR3 in amino acids: CASSLTATNEKLFF. The DNA for the CDR3 is TGCGCCAGCAGCTTGACAGCAACTAATGAAAAACTGTTTTTT.

This clonotype was observed a few times. The genes are TRBV19 and TRBJ1-1; possibly TRBD1 for D (6 bases). The V end was cut by 7 bases, the J end by 6 bases, with 9 bases between. CDR3 length: 11 amino acids. The germline V gene has CDR1 LNHDA and CDR2 SQIVND (reference sequence). CDR3 in amino acids: CASKQGSEAFF. The CDR3 DNA reads TGTGCCAGTAAACAGGGCTCTGAAGCTTTCTTT. The full variable domain, rest sourced from reference TRBV19 and TRBJ1-1, is DGGITQSPKYLFRKEGQNVTLSCEQNLNHDAMYWYRQDPGQGLRLIYYSQIVNDFQKGDIAEGYSVSREKKESFPLTVTSAQKNPTAFYLCASKQGSEAFFGQGTRLTVV.

This clonotype was found a few times. The rearrangement links TRBV20-1 to TRBJ2-7; 11 bases are shared with TRBD2. This CDR3 region has 15 residues. Trimming removed 3 bases from V and 0 bases from J; junction bases left unmatched: 4. CDR1 is DFQATT, CDR2 SNEGSKA, per germline (reference sequence). CDR3 loop: CSARSLAGGSYEQYF. The CDR3 DNA is TGCAGTGCTAGGTCGCTAGCGGGGGGCTCCTACGAGCAGTACTTC.

This clonotype was detected ten times or more. The chain combines TRBV18 with TRBJ1-6, with unresolved D. CDR1 and CDR2 from the germline V gene are KGHSH and LQKENI. This CDR3 has 13 amino acids. The germline V and J ends were trimmed by 4 bases and 5 bases, with 6 bases remaining between them. CDR3 loop: CASSRTDNSPLHF. As DNA, the CDR3 is TGTGCCAGCTCACGGACGGATAATTCACCCCTCCACTTT. The variable domain in full, with the rest retrieved from reference TRBV18 and TRBJ1-6, is NAGVMQNPRHLVRRRGQEARLRCSPMKGHSHVYWYRQLPEEGLKFMVYLQKENIIDESGMPKERFSAEFPKEGPSILRIQQVVRGDSAAYFCASSRTDNSPLHFGNGTRLTVT.

The sample holds many counts of this clonotype. The rearrangement links TRBV5-8 to TRBJ2-3; D is possibly TRBD2 (6 bases). The germline CDR1 and CDR2 sequences are SGHTS and YDEGEE. This CDR3 contains 16 residues. With 4 bases removed from V and 2 bases from J, the gap between germline ends came to 17 bases. The CDR3 coding sequence is TGTGCCAGCAGCCAGGGAGTCGCGGGGCCCACAGATACGCAGTATTTT. Encoded protein: CASSQGVAGPTDTQYF.

This clonotype was counted ten times or more. The chain links TRBV12-3 or TRBV12-4 to TRBJ2-6; tentatively, D is TRBD2 (5 bases). Trimming left V 5 bases short and J 0 bases short, with 17 bases between. CDR3 length: 18 amino acids. This CDR3 is CASSPIGRVGSGANVLTF. The CDR3, as DNA: TGTGCCAGCAGTCCGATTGGGCGGGTGGGCTCTGGGGCCAACGTCCTGACTTTC.